A single sample is the source of the 3 T cell receptor beta chains below, sequenced in a study of tissue T cells after allogeneic stem cell transplantation. Repertoires were generated with immunoSEQ multiplex PCR, while TCRdb's copy carries only in-frame clones and drops some. The sample shows under 4,000 clones, roughly 70% of them seen only once. The specimen was tissue from the right colon, collected at autopsy. The source of these receptors is a male donor older than 55 with lung cancer.

The chain has TRBV19 and TRBJ1-5; 9 bases are shared with TRBD1. The V and J ends lost 6 bases and 7 bases, in that order; junction bases with no gene match: 4. The CDR3 spans 13 residues. Germline CDR1 LNHDA, CDR2 SQIVND (reference sequence). The CDR3 region is CASSDTGGQPQHF. The CDR3 bases are TGTGCCAGTAGCGATACAGGGGGCCAGCCCCAGCATTTT.

The chain carries TRBV9 and TRBJ1-2; a weak D match, TRBD1 (5 bases). CDR1 is SGDLS, CDR2 YYNGEE, per germline. The CDR3 extends over 15 amino acids. V was shortened by 0 bases and J by 2 bases, with 11 bases between the two germline ends. The CDR3 region has the DNA TGTGCCAGCAGCGTAGGGTCCAGGGCCAACTATGGCTACACCTTC. This translates into CASSVGSRANYGYTF.

The rearrangement uses TRBV2 and TRBJ2-5; possible D gene TRBD2, 6 bases. The V gene's germline CDR1 is SNHLY and CDR2 FYNNEI. The length of the CDR3 is 11 residues. V gave up 7 bases and J gave up 4 bases, with 7 bases separating them. The CDR3 here is CASTEGETQYF. CDR3 nucleotides: TGTGCCAGCACGGAGGGAGAGACCCAGTACTTC.